A single sample gave rise to the 31 T cell receptor beta chains below, sequenced in a study of T-cell reconstitution after alpha-beta-depleted transplantation in children. It was with unique molecular identifiers that the TCRbeta library was prepared. TCRdb redid the calling of the PCR reads with MiXCR, one entry per CDR3 protein. The sample includes more than 90,000 distinct CDR3 sequences, more than 7% seen only once; the top ten take 6.9%. This material consisted of PBMCs from the stem cell graft donor, taken from the stem cell graft. These receptors originate from a human donor who donated a stem cell graft to a child with congenital amegakaryocytic thrombocytopenia.

This clonotype showed up many times. The V gene is TRBV5-1, the J gene TRBJ2-3; tentative D call: TRBD2 (6 bases). V lost 4 bases to trimming and J lost 1 base, with 10 bases between them. Germline assignment: CDR1 SGHRS and CDR2 YFSETQ. This CDR3 contains 14 residues. The CDR3 DNA sequence: TGCGCCAGCAGCCGGGGAGGAGGCACAGATACGCAGTATTTT. Translating it yields CASSRGGGTDTQYF. Combining the CDR3 with reference TRBV5-1 and TRBJ2-3 gives the whole variable domain KAGVTQTPRYLIKTRGQQVTLSCSPISGHRSVSWYQQTPGQGLQFLFEYFSETQRNKGNFPGRFSGRQFSNSRSEMNVSTLELGDSALYLCASSRGGGTDTQYFGPGTRLTVL.

With respect to this clonotype: This may be a read error, as it is one base from a much larger clone. The rearrangement joins TRBV10-3 to TRBJ2-4; TRBD1 matches at 8 bases. The CDR3 contains 15 residues. The J segment lost 13 bases and the V segment lost 5 bases, leaving 16 bases of the junction unmatched. Germline V gene lookup returns CDR1 ENHRY and CDR2 SYGVKD. DNA of the CDR3: TGTGCCATCAGTCAGGGGGCCGTATCCAAAAACAGGCAGTACTTC. Its protein product is CAISQGAVSKNRQYF.

The sample holds many counts of this clonotype. The germline gene is not matched at one end of the junction; a read error may be the cause. The chain recombines TRBV20-1 with TRBJ2-7, with D perhaps TRBD1 (6 bases). This CDR3 region has 14 residues. CDR1 and CDR2 (germline): DFQATT, SNEGSKA (reference sequence). CDR3 sequence: CSAVLGGASHEQYF. The CDR3 region has the DNA TGCAGTGCCGTCCTAGGGGGAGCCTCCCACGAGCAGTACTTC.

The chain recombines TRBV11-2 with TRBJ2-5; 10 bases line up with TRBD1. This CDR3 contains 14 residues. The germline V gene encodes CDR1 SGHAT and CDR2 FQNNGV. V was clipped by 4 bases and J by 2 bases; unmatched bases: 1. The CDR3 DNA is TGTGCCAGCAGCTGGACAGGGGGACAAGAGACCCAGTACTTC. This codes for CASSWTGGQETQYF. The whole variable domain, filled in from reference TRBV11-2 and TRBJ2-5, reads EAGVAQSPRYKIIEKRQSVAFWCNPISGHATLYWYQQILGQGPKLLIQFQNNGVVDDSQLPKDRFSAERLKGVDSTLKIQPAKLEDSAVYLCASSWTGGQETQYFGPGTRLLVL.

This clonotype was seen at least ten times. This chain links TRBV7-2 with TRBJ1-2, with D perhaps TRBD1 (6 bases). Trimming cost V 5 bases and J 3 bases, with 19 bases left between them. The germline gives CDR1 SGHTA, CDR2 FQGNSA. There are 16 residues in the CDR3. This chain's CDR3 is CASSLHLETGDYGYTF. The CDR3 region has the DNA TGTGCCAGCAGCCTACACCTCGAGACAGGAGACTATGGCTACACCTTC.

This clonotype was counted ten times or more. This rearrangement joins TRBV20-1 to TRBJ2-5; 13 positions agree with TRBD2. Trimming removed 2 bases from V and 4 bases from J; junction bases left unmatched: 7. Germline CDR1 reads DFQATT; CDR2 reads SNEGSKA (reference sequence). The CDR3 is 16 amino acids. The CDR3 nucleotides are TGCAGTGCTAGATTAACTAGCGGGGGGGCCCGAGAGACCCAGTACTTC. This translates into CSARLTSGGARETQYF.

At least ten counts were recorded for this clonotype. The rearrangement uses TRBV5-1 and TRBJ2-3; D unclear. The ends were cut back, 0 bases at V and 4 bases at J, with 15 bases in the middle. Germline CDR1 and CDR2: SGHRS and YFSETQ. CDR3 length: 16 residues. The CDR3 here is CASSLVKGSDADTQYF. The CDR3 bases are TGCGCCAGCAGCTTGGTTAAAGGGTCCGACGCAGATACGCAGTATTTT.

This clonotype was found many times. This chain uses TRBV5-1 with TRBJ2-3; D is ambiguous. This CDR3 is 11 amino acids long. With 1 base removed from V and 4 bases from J, the gap between germline ends came to 1 base. In germline, CDR1 is SGHRS, CDR2 YFSETQ. For the CDR3, the DNA is TGCGCCAGCAGCTTGTCAGATACGCAGTATTTT. Residues: CASSLSDTQYF.

This clonotype was counted ten times or more. V is TRBV20-1 and J is TRBJ1-1; 8 bases fit TRBD1. CDR1 DFQATT and CDR2 SNEGSKA come from the germline V gene (reference sequence). After removal of 3 bases from V and 3 bases from J, the junction contained 6 bases not matched to a gene. This CDR3 spans 14 amino acids. CDR3 DNA sequence: TGCAGTGCTAGTCCCGGACAGGGCCACACTGAAGCTTTCTTT. Protein product: CSASPGQGHTEAFF.

The table lists this clonotype with many counts. The chain recombines TRBV5-1 with TRBJ2-7; D might be TRBD1 (6 bases). The CDR3 totals 17 residues. Trimming pared 0 bases from V and 2 bases from J, leaving 18 bases between. Germline V gene sequence: CDR1 SGHRS, CDR2 YFSETQ. The CDR3 DNA is TGCGCCAGCAGCTTGGTGGCCCAGGGGAATCAGCCCTACGAGCAGTACTTC. Protein sequence: CASSLVAQGNQPYEQYF.

This clonotype appeared many times. The chain joins TRBV27 to TRBJ2-1; D gene unclear. Between the trimmed V and J ends, which lost 5 bases and 4 bases, there was a span of 15 bases. This CDR3 has 15 residues. Germline assignment: CDR1 MNHEY and CDR2 SMNVEV (reference sequence). CDR3 sequence (DNA): TGTGCCAGCAGTATGCGAGATCCCATATACAATGAGCAGTTCTTC. Its translation: CASSMRDPIYNEQFF.

This clonotype was seen at least ten times. The chain is built from TRBV11-2 and TRBJ2-5; tentatively, D is TRBD2 (5 bases). This CDR3 is built from 16 residues. From germline, CDR1 is SGHAT and CDR2 FQNNGV. Trimming removed 2 bases at V and 1 base at J, with 14 bases between. The CDR3 reads CASSLPSGGLQETQYF. In nucleotides, the CDR3 is TGTGCCAGCAGCTTACCCAGCGGAGGTCTCCAAGAGACCCAGTACTTC.

This clonotype occurred many times. The chain employs TRBV24-1 and TRBJ2-2, with TRBD1 as a possible D gene (6 bases). The V gene's germline CDR1 is KGHDR and CDR2 SFDVKD. V was pared by 4 bases and J by 5 bases, with 16 bases between. CDR3 length: 16 residues. DNA for the CDR3: TGTGCCACCAGTGACGGGACAACTCTAGGTACCGGGGAGCTGTTTTTT. Translation gives CATSDGTTLGTGELFF.

The rearrangement links TRBV19 to TRBJ1-4; unclear D gene. This CDR3 contains 17 residues. From germline, CDR1 is LNHDA and CDR2 SQIVND (reference sequence). Trimming cost V 1 base and J 0 bases, with 12 bases left between them. The CDR3 here is CASSIGGRWATNEKLFF. Here the CDR3 DNA reads TGTGCCAGTAGTATAGGTGGTCGATGGGCAACTAATGAAAAACTGTTTTTT.

This clonotype has a count of ten or more. The V gene is TRBV4-1, the J gene TRBJ2-5; D remains unclear. V was pared by 4 bases and J by 5 bases, with 17 bases between. CDR3 length: 15 amino acids. CDR1 is MGHRA and CDR2 is YSYEKL in the germline V gene. CDR3 DNA: TGCGCCAGCAGCCCCCGACATCTAAACGCGGAGACCCAGTACTTC. Translation: CASSPRHLNAETQYF.

At least ten counts were recorded for this clonotype. V usage is TRBV30 and J usage is TRBJ1-1, with D possibly being TRBD1 (5 bases). Between the trimmed V and J ends, which lost 2 bases and 4 bases, there was a span of 11 bases. The CDR3 spans 13 residues. Germline CDR1 is GTSNPN and CDR2 is SVGIG (reference sequence). CDR3 amino acids: CAWSLWGSTEAFF. The CDR3 coding sequence is TGTGCCTGGAGTTTGTGGGGGAGCACTGAAGCTTTCTTT.

The V gene is TRBV5-1, the J gene TRBJ2-3, with D perhaps matching TRBD2 (5 bases). The germline V gene encodes CDR1 SGHRS and CDR2 YFSETQ. The CDR3 has 15 amino acids. V was pared by 3 bases and J by 2 bases, with 13 bases between. CDR3: CASSSTRDDTDTQYF. The CDR3 DNA reads as TGCGCCAGCAGCTCGACACGGGATGACACAGATACGCAGTATTTT.

This clonotype has a count of ten or more. The V gene is TRBV20-1, the J gene TRBJ2-5; possible D gene TRBD2, 6 bases. The V and J ends lost 1 base and 0 bases respectively, with 12 bases between them. The CDR3 sequence is 15 residues long. Germline values: CDR1 DFQATT, CDR2 SNEGSKA (reference sequence). The CDR3 DNA reads as TGCAGTGCTAGAGTCCCGGGAGAGTACCAAGAGACCCAGTACTTC. This encodes CSARVPGEYQETQYF.

The V and J genes are TRBV12-3 or TRBV12-4 and TRBJ2-3, with 7 nucleotides matching TRBD2. After removal of 2 bases from V and 0 bases from J, the junction contained 5 bases not matched to a gene. The CDR3 runs to 16 residues. The CDR3 sequence: CASSLRGGGSTDTQYF. The CDR3, as DNA: TGTGCCAGCAGTTTAAGGGGCGGGGGTAGCACAGATACGCAGTATTTT.

This clonotype was seen many times. The rearrangement links TRBV7-2 to TRBJ2-3, with a weak D call TRBD1 (6 bases). CDR3 length equals 14 residues. Between the trimmed V and J ends, which lost 1 base and 5 bases, there was a span of 10 bases. Looked up from germline, CDR1 is SGHTA and CDR2 is FQGNSA. In DNA form, the CDR3 reads TGTGCCAGCAGCTTAGGAGGGGGAAAAGATACGCAGTATTTT. It translates to CASSLGGGKDTQYF.

Ten or more counts support this clonotype. The CDR3 DNA sequence: TGCAGCGTTGAGGAGGGGATGGAAGGCTACACCTTC. Its protein is CSVEEGMEGYTF. The gene calls are TRBV29-1 and TRBJ1-2; a possible D gene is TRBD1 (5 bases). CDR1 SQVTM and CDR2 ANQGSEA come from the germline V gene. V lost 3 bases to trimming and J lost 8 bases, with 13 bases between them. The CDR3 is 12 amino acids.

This clonotype appeared many times. J is TRBJ1-3 and V is TRBV20-1; 7 bases align to TRBD1. V was pared by 4 bases and J by 2 bases, with 5 bases of the junction left unmatched. The CDR3 has 14 amino acids. Looked up from germline, CDR1 is DFQATT and CDR2 is SNEGSKA (reference sequence). The DNA of the CDR3 is TGCAGTGCTACCCGACAGGGCCCTGGAAACACCATATATTTT. Translating it yields CSATRQGPGNTIYF.

This clonotype came up many times. The chain joins TRBV12-3 or TRBV12-4 to TRBJ2-1; D not resolved. The CDR3 extends over 14 amino acids. V was cut by 4 bases and J by 5 bases, with 12 bases left in between. The CDR3 is CASSSLPSNNEQFF. CDR3 coding DNA: TGTGCCAGCAGTTCCCTACCCTCTAACAATGAGCAGTTCTTC.

This clonotype appeared many times. The CDR3 coding sequence is TGTGCCAGCAGTTCTCCGGGACAGGGGGCTAGTGAGCAGTACTTC. As protein: CASSSPGQGASEQYF. The chain carries TRBV6-2 or TRBV6-3 and TRBJ2-7; 12 positions match TRBD1. Germline V gene sequence: CDR1 MNHEY, CDR2 SVGEGT. V was pared by 4 bases and J by 7 bases, with 8 bases of the junction left unmatched. The length of the CDR3 is 15 residues.

This clonotype was counted at least ten times. CDR3 DNA sequence: TGTGCCAGCAGCGTGACTCCACTCACAGATACGCAGTATTTT. Residues: CASSVTPLTDTQYF. The gene calls are TRBV9 and TRBJ2-3; D ambiguous. V was pared by 2 bases and J by 2 bases, with 9 bases between. This CDR3 is 14 amino acids long. Germline V CDR1 and CDR2: SGDLS, YYNGEE.

V and J are TRBV20-1 and TRBJ2-3; TRBD2 aligns across 7 bases. Germline V lookup: CDR1 DFQATT, CDR2 SNEGSKA (reference sequence). This CDR3 has 16 residues. V trimming: 1 base; J trimming: 4 bases; junction bases outside the gene matches: 11. As DNA, the CDR3 is TGCAGTGCTAGAGGACGGGCGGGGGTTTTACCAGATACGCAGTATTTT. Translating it yields CSARGRAGVLPDTQYF.

The chain couples TRBV4-3 to TRBJ2-1, with TRBD2 matching 9 bases. V lost 0 bases and J lost 5; bases outside the gene matches: 8. The CDR3 covers 17 residues. Germline CDR1 and CDR2: LGHNA and YSLEER. The CDR3: CASSQEITSGHNNEQFF. The CDR3 DNA sequence: TGCGCCAGCAGCCAAGAAATAACTAGCGGGCATAACAATGAGCAGTTCTTC.

This clonotype was observed at least ten times. V is TRBV7-2 and J is TRBJ2-3, with D possibly being TRBD2 (6 bases). The germline gives CDR1 SGHTA, CDR2 FQGNSA. V was shortened by 6 bases and J by 1 base, with 14 bases between the two germline ends. This CDR3 region has 15 residues. CDR3 amino acids: CASSQQASGTDTQYF. The CDR3 coding sequence is TGTGCCAGCAGTCAACAGGCTAGCGGCACAGATACGCAGTATTTT.

This clonotype was detected ten times or more. This rearrangement joins TRBV29-1 to TRBJ2-3; D assignment may be TRBD1 or TRBD2 (5 bases each). The CDR3 contains 14 residues. CDR1 and CDR2 from the germline V gene are SQVTM and ANQGSEA. Trimming took 5 bases from V and 1 from J, leaving 13 bases between them. DNA for the CDR3: TGCAGCGTTTCTAAGAGGGACGGCACAGATACGCAGTATTTT. Encoded protein: CSVSKRDGTDTQYF.

This clonotype appeared a few times. V and J are TRBV12-3 or TRBV12-4 and TRBJ2-3; 12 bases line up with TRBD2. This CDR3 has 18 amino acids. V shed 3 bases, J shed 5 bases, and the junction held 12 bases outside the gene matches. Here the CDR3 reads CASSFRIRLAGEGDTQYF. In DNA, the CDR3 is TGTGCCAGCAGTTTTCGGATTCGACTAGCGGGGGAGGGAGATACGCAGTATTTT.

The chain recombines TRBV5-1 with TRBJ1-2; 10 nucleotides align to TRBD1. The CDR3 sequence is 16 residues long. The trim removed 4 bases at V and 2 bases at J, leaving 8 bases unmatched. Germline CDR1 is SGHRS and CDR2 is YFSETQ. The CDR3 bases are TGCGCCAGCAGCGGCCGGGACAGGGGTGAAAACTATGGCTACACCTTC. It yields the protein CASSGRDRGENYGYTF.